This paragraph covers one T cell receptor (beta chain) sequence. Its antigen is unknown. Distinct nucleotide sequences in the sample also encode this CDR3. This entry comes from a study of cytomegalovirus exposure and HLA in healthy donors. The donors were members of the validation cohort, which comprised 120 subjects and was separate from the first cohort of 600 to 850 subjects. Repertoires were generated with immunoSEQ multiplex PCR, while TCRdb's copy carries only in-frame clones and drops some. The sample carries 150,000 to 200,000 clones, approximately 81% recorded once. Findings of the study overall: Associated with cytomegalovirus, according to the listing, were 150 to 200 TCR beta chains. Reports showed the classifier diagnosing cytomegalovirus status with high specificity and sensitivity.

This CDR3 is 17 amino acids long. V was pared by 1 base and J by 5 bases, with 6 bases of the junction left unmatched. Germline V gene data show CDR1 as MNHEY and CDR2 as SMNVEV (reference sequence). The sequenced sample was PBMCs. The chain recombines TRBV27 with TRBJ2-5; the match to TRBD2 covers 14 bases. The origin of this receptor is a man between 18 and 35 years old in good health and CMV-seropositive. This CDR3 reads CASSLYAGTSGSETQYF. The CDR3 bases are TGTGCCAGCAGTTTATACGCCGGGACTAGCGGGAGCGAGACCCAGTACTTC.